This is a list of T cell receptor beta chains from one sample in a study of beta chain features in type 1 diabetes. Measured with immunoSEQ multiplex PCR; TCRdb has only the in-frame clones, and not every one. The sample carries about 280,000 clones, over 14% recorded once. The specimen sequenced was naive CD4+ T cells from blood. Receptors were obtained from a man younger than 35 with type 1 diabetes. The CDR3 runs from the conserved cysteine through the conserved F or W. The D gene is left open where the match is weak. A clone size is listed for some rows: how often the clone was seen (once, few, many), or a class if it is expanded.

.	TRBV28	TRBJ2-7	few	CASSSSVEQYF	.
.	TRBV4-2	TRBJ2-3	.	CASSHPGVGWTDTQYF	TGTGCCAGCAGCCACCCCGGGGTGGGATGGACAGATACGCAGTATTTT
TRBD1	TRBV4-3	TRBJ1-2	few	CASSTNPLTGIYGYTF	TGCGCCAGCAGCACGAACCCTCTGACAGGGATCTATGGCTACACCTTC
.	TRBV18	TRBJ1-6	.	CASSQGLQNSPLHF	TGTGCCAGCTCACAGGGACTGCAAAATTCACCCCTCCACTTT
TRBD1	TRBV9	TRBJ1-5	few	CASSADRGRGQPQHF	TGTGCCAGCAGCGCAGACAGGGGGCGCGGACAGCCCCAGCATTTT
.	TRBV28	TRBJ2-7	few	CASSFYTGSYEQYF	TGTGCCAGCAGTTTCTATACAGGGTCCTACGAGCAGTACTTC
.	TRBV19	TRBJ2-5	few	CASSADRQETQYF	TGTGCCAGTAGTGCCGACAGGCAAGAGACCCAGTACTTC
.	TRBV18	TRBJ2-3	.	CASSALPGDTQYF	TGTGCCAGCTCAGCTCTACCGGGGGATACGCAGTATTTT
.	TRBV11-3	TRBJ1-1	.	CASSLDLVREDTEAFF	TGTGCCAGCAGCTTAGATCTGGTCAGGGAGGACACTGAAGCTTTCTTT
.	TRBV27	TRBJ2-7	.	CASSLSTGFAYEQYF	TGTGCCAGCAGTTTATCTACCGGGTTTGCGTACGAGCAGTACTTC
TRBD1	TRBV18	TRBJ2-7	.	CASSPGTGPYEQYF	TGTGCCAGCTCACCGGGGACAGGGCCCTACGAGCAGTACTTC
TRBD2	TRBV5-4	TRBJ2-4	few	CASSTGLAGLGDIQYF	TGTGCCAGCAGCACCGGACTAGCGGGACTAGGAGACATTCAGTACTTC
TRBD2	TRBV5-4	TRBJ2-3	.	CASSFYGGGATDTQYF	TGTGCCAGCAGCTTCTATGGCGGGGGGGCCACAGATACGCAGTATTTT
.	TRBV2	TRBJ1-2	.	CASSEAPGLPGGYTF	TGTGCCAGCAGTGAAGCCCCGGGACTGCCCGGGGGCTACACCTTC
.	TRBV7-2	TRBJ1-1	.	CASSLGGSSPNTEAFF	TGTGCCAGCAGCTTAGGGGGCAGTAGCCCGAACACTGAAGCTTTCTTT
TRBD2	TRBV18	TRBJ2-3	.	CASSPTSGGTDTQYF	TGTGCCAGCTCACCTACTAGCGGGGGAACAGATACGCAGTATTTT
.	TRBV5-1	TRBJ2-2	.	CASSRTEANTGELFF	TGCGCCAGCAGTAGGACGGAGGCGAACACCGGGGAGCTGTTTTTT
.	TRBV15	TRBJ2-1	.	CATSRLDGWQFF	TGTGCCACCAGCAGGCTAGACGGATGGCAGTTCTTC
TRBD2	TRBV10-1	TRBJ2-5	few	CATVAGGVETQYF	TGCGCCACTGTTGCGGGGGGCGTCGAGACCCAGTACTTC
TRBD1	TRBV18	TRBJ1-2	few	CASSSGTGVSYGYTF	TGTGCCAGCTCGTCCGGGACAGGGGTGAGCTATGGCTACACCTTC
.	TRBV6-5	TRBJ1-6	.	CASSYSQVLNSPLHF	TGTGCCAGCAGTTACTCCCAGGTGCTTAATTCACCCCTCCACTTT
.	TRBV5-1	TRBJ1-5	few	CASSLAGRVNQPQHF	TGCGCCAGCAGCTTGGCCGGCCGGGTGAATCAGCCCCAGCATTTT
.	TRBV28	TRBJ1-5	.	CASSLSTGGHQPQHF	TGTGCCAGCAGTTTATCCACCGGGGGACATCAGCCCCAGCATTTT
TRBD1	TRBV7-2	TRBJ1-2	few	CASSLSLTGNSGYTF	TGTGCCAGCAGCTTATCCCTGACAGGGAATAGTGGCTACACCTTC
TRBD1	TRBV5-1	TRBJ2-2	.	CASSPRTGDAGELFF	TGCGCCAGCAGCCCTAGGACAGGGGATGCCGGGGAGCTGTTTTTT
.	TRBV5-4	TRBJ2-2	few	CASSYPDSHVLANTGELFF	TGTGCCAGCAGCTACCCCGACAGCCATGTGCTCGCGAACACCGGGGAGCTGTTTTTT
.	TRBV30	TRBJ2-1	few	CAWSVFPPSNGEIDEQFF	TGTGCCTGGAGTGTCTTTCCTCCCTCCAATGGGGAGATTGATGAGCAGTTCTTC
.	TRBV28	TRBJ1-5	.	CASSLKQLNQPQHF	TGTGCCAGCAGTTTGAAACAGCTCAATCAGCCCCAGCATTTT
.	TRBV29-1	TRBJ2-3	few	CSVVKGVADTQYF	TGCAGCGTTGTGAAGGGGGTAGCAGATACGCAGTATTTT
TRBD2	TRBV6-5	TRBJ2-4	.	CASSYRAGVHHF	TGTGCCAGCAGTTACCGGGCGGGGGTACATCACTTC
.	TRBV7-2	TRBJ2-7	.	CASSAYHEQYF	TGTGCCAGCAGCGCCTACCACGAGCAGTACTTC
.	TRBV6-6	TRBJ1-1	few	CARIGRIALVNTEAFF	TGTGCCAGAATAGGAAGGATAGCACTTGTGAACACTGAAGCTTTCTTT
.	TRBV11-2	TRBJ2-5	few	CASSLALATETQYF	TGTGCCAGCAGCTTAGCACTAGCAACAGAGACCCAGTACTTC
.	TRBV15	TRBJ2-7	few	CATSRARSKVPGRTYEQYF	TGTGCCACCAGCAGAGCCCGCTCCAAGGTCCCAGGGCGGACCTACGAGCAGTACTTC
.	TRBV18	TRBJ1-2	.	CASSPDGGHGYTF	TGTGCCAGCTCACCCGACGGGGGGCATGGCTACACCTTC
TRBD1	TRBV28	TRBJ1-4	.	CASTQQGAPGEEKLFF	TGTGCCAGCACGCAGCAGGGGGCGCCTGGGGAGGAAAAACTGTTTTTT
.	TRBV29-1	TRBJ1-1	.	CSVEFGLLATEAFF	TGCAGCGTTGAATTCGGCTTATTAGCTACTGAAGCTTTCTTT
TRBD2	TRBV11-2	TRBJ2-3	few	CASSFLAGEASLRADTQYF	TGTGCCAGCAGCTTCCTAGCGGGAGAAGCTTCTCTAAGGGCGGATACGCAGTATTTT
TRBD2	TRBV10-3	TRBJ2-1	.	CAISPLAGPYNEQFF	TGTGCCATCAGTCCCTTAGCGGGACCCTACAATGAGCAGTTCTTC
TRBD2	TRBV7-9	TRBJ2-1	.	CASSLNSGSYNEQFF	TGTGCCAGCAGCCTAAACAGCGGGAGCTACAATGAGCAGTTCTTC
.	TRBV4-2	TRBJ2-1	.	CASSPPTGKSGNEQFF	TGTGCCAGCAGCCCACCCACGGGGAAGTCTGGCAATGAGCAGTTCTTC
.	TRBV5-4	TRBJ2-7	.	CASSLDYFGEQYF	TGTGCCAGCAGCTTGGACTACTTTGGCGAGCAGTACTTC
TRBD2	TRBV18	TRBJ2-7	.	CASSPTGTSREQYF	TGTGCCAGCTCACCCACGGGGACTAGCCGCGAGCAGTACTTC
.	TRBV5-4	TRBJ1-1	few	CASSVGLVDQNTEAFF	TGTGCCAGCAGCGTTGGACTCGTAGATCAGAACACTGAAGCTTTCTTT
TRBD1	TRBV30	TRBJ1-5	few	CAWSGQVGGQPQHF	TGTGCCTGGAGCGGACAGGTGGGTGGTCAGCCCCAGCATTTT
TRBD2	TRBV10-3	TRBJ2-7	few	CAISGTSGTYEQYF	TGTGCCATCAGTGGAACTAGCGGGACCTACGAGCAGTACTTC
TRBD2	TRBV28	TRBJ2-1	.	CASSFGRHYPASGRQFF	TGTGCCAGCAGTTTCGGGCGGCATTACCCCGCTAGCGGGAGGCAGTTCTTC
.	TRBV28	TRBJ2-7	few	CASSPRPSYFQYF	TGTGCCAGCAGTCCCAGGCCGAGCTATTTCCAGTACTTC
TRBD1	TRBV28	TRBJ1-2	few	CASSSGTGTYGYTF	TGTGCCAGCAGTTCCGGGACAGGGACGTACGGCTACACCTTC
.	TRBV18	TRBJ2-5	.	CASSPPARETQYF	TGTGCCAGCTCACCACCCGCGAGAGAGACCCAGTACTTC
TRBD2	TRBV6-5	TRBJ2-7	few	CASSYAGGMYEQYF	TGTGCCAGCAGTTACGCGGGAGGGATGTACGAGCAGTACTTC
.	TRBV5-1	TRBJ1-4	.	CASSLGGYLEKLFF	TGCGCCAGCAGCTTGGGAGGTTACTTGGAAAAACTGTTTTTT
.	TRBV18	TRBJ2-5	.	CASSPLVAGSQETQYF	TGTGCCAGCTCACCCCTTGTCGCGGGGTCCCAAGAGACCCAGTACTTC
.	TRBV9	TRBJ2-5	.	CASSVGQIQETQYF	TGTGCCAGCAGCGTAGGACAGATACAAGAGACCCAGTACTTC
.	TRBV29-1	TRBJ2-1	.	CSVGRSNRLYNEQFF	TGCAGCGTTGGGAGGTCGAACCGTCTCTACAATGAGCAGTTCTTC